Here is one T cell receptor (beta chain) with its context. The antigen this receptor binds is unknown. Base qualities are not at hand, and no much larger clone is one base apart. Using the deep immunoSEQ assay, TCR CDR3 regions were amplified from genomic DNA by multiplex PCR. For each cell subset, the extracted genomic DNA was distributed evenly across all wells of several immunoSEQ 96-well plates, and each plate served as one replicate. For sorted subsets, approximately 200 ng of genomic DNA, equivalent to roughly 30,000 T cell genomes, went into each replicate PCR. Purified libraries were quantified with a Qubit 3.0 fluorometer, sized on a Bioanalyzer 2100, and re-quantified with the KAPA Library Quantification kit. Every immunoSEQ 96-well plate was sequenced on a separate single-read 150-cycle Illumina NextSeq 550 flow cell. In the original analysis: Because the immunoSEQ output held only junctional sequences and lacked quality scores, the filtering could not match the filtering applied to full-length reads. To assign V/J genes and CDR3, sequences were annotated using PyIR, a Python wrapper for IgBLAST v1.9, with IMGT germline references. Reads were filtered out if the reads had weak V/J assignments (E-value above 1e-6), no CDR3, stop codons, out-of-frame junctions, or ambiguous translated residues. V3J clonotypes were defined as sequences sharing the same inferred V gene, J gene, and CDR3 amino acid sequence. To compute the percentage overlap between repertoires, the number of shared unique clonotypes was divided by the size of the smaller repertoire. RTK rarefaction, the Chao1 estimator, and Recon v2.1 estimates of unobserved clonotypes were used to assess repertoire richness. Generation probabilities were computed with OLGA for all TCRbeta clonotypes obtained by the gDNA method from a few donors. TCRdb limited this immuneACCESS table to in-frame rearrangements with V and J called. A share of clones is missing; checked studies link under half to unresolved V genes, and the rest is unexplained. V, J and clone size are taken as reported in that table, and D and trimming were inferred from the DNA itself. The sample table lists about 820,000 clones, about 92% of them with a count of one. More than 20% of the sample belongs to the ten largest clones.

The data were obtained in a study of shared clonotypes between healthy human individuals (dated by TCRdb to about 2020). Concerning the study at large: Three men and a couple of women, aged 18 to 49 years, made up the cohort. For each donor, CD4 naive and CD4 memory were each run on three plates, CD8 naive on two plates, and CD8 memory on one plate. The study deeply sequenced blood TCR repertoires of about five healthy adults to estimate repertoire size and the extent of clonotype sharing between individuals. To increase sequencing depth and limit assay-specific biases, different laboratories used diverse techniques to prepare libraries and sequence TCR repertoires. Each donor's leukapheresis produced roughly between roughly 0.85 and 9.5 billion PBMCs.

CD8 naive samples consisted of CD45RO-negative cells that were positively selected for CCR7, yielding a CD45RA+CCR7+ population without TemRA cells. Healthy HIV-negative adults with no recently reported acute infections or vaccinations were included as donors. Only Caucasian adults living in Nashville, Tennessee, USA were represented among the donors. Blood was obtained by leukapheresis, after which PBMCs were separated by Ficoll-Histopaque density gradient centrifugation and cryopreserved in liquid nitrogen vapor phase. Purity and quantity of every magnetically sorted T cell population were checked by analytical flow cytometry. Genomic DNA was isolated from each sorted fraction and quantified by UV absorbance on a Nanodrop 2000c. V was cut back by 7 bases and J by 1 base, leaving a gap of 20 bases between them. The CDR3 sequence holds 16 residues, the cysteine and phenylalanine included. CDR3 DNA only is kept here, 48 bases in frame from base 1. CDR1 and CDR2, looked up from the germline V gene, are SNHLY and FYNNEI.

What the research found in general, with its limitations: Pairwise subsampling led to the expectation that sequencing depth would affect the degree of clonotype sharing among donors. Sharing across a handful of donors was observed for approximately 5% of naive CD4, over 3% of naive CD8, about 2.3% of memory CD4, and about 0.39% of memory CD8 clonotypes. Sampling was limited to blood, and TCR repertoires in tissue likely differ from TCR repertoires in blood. Rarefaction of sorted-subset datasets indicated incomplete sequencing despite the large sequencing depth. Because the study included only a small number of donors, the genetic and exposure-history diversity represented was limited. Naive subsets generally had larger estimated clonotype richness than memory subsets. Compared with non-shared clonotypes, the clonotypes found in all four sorted-subset donors had higher generation probabilities.

The V gene is TRBV2 and the J gene is TRBJ2-7, with the D gene call left open. The sequence came from a young man in good health. Sample: naive CD8+ T cells sorted from blood. According to the study, the label for this sample's cell subset or site signals: CD45RA+CCR7+. The DNA reads as follows: TGTGCCAGCATCGTCATCCGGGCTGCCTGGTCCTACGAGCAGTACTTC. It encodes CASIVIRAAWSYEQYF.